This is a list of T cell receptor beta chains from one sample in a study of T cells in Graves' hyperthyroidism and ophthalmopathy. Using its own MiXCR run on the multiplex PCR reads, TCRdb lists one record per CDR3 protein. The sample has more than 350,000 distinct CDR3 sequences, approximately 18% seen once; the top ten hold 30% to 40%. Sample: blood. The receptor source for this set is a woman in her twenties or thirties with Graves' hyperthyroidism that later progressed to Graves' ophthalmopathy. The CDR3 runs from the conserved cysteine through the conserved F or W. The order of the fields is clone size, J gene, V gene, D gene, CDR3 protein, CDR3 DNA. A D gene is named only where the DNA matches it firmly. Not all rows give a size; the values are once, few, many and, for expanded clones, a class.

- TRBJ2-3 TRBV4-2 - CASSQDLRGGTDTQYF TGTGCCAGCAGCCAAGATCTCAGGGGCGGGACAGATACGCAGTATTTT
- TRBJ2-2 TRBV9 - CASSEGSAGELFF TGTGCCAGCAGCGAGGGGTCCGCCGGGGAGCTGTTTTTT
many TRBJ2-5 TRBV7-2 - CASSHVAAGGRETQYF TGTGCCAGCAGCCACGTGGCGGCAGGGGGGCGGGAGACCCAGTACTTC
many TRBJ2-1 TRBV7-8 TRBD1 CASSLEHGTGSNEQFF TGTGCCAGCAGCTTAGAGCACGGGACAGGGTCCAATGAGCAGTTCTTC
- TRBJ1-2 TRBV29-1 - CSVPGIGGGRGYTF TGCAGCGTTCCTGGTATAGGGGGGGGACGGGGCTACACCTTC
- TRBJ1-1 TRBV20-1 - CSASWQNTEAFF TGCAGTGCTAGTTGGCAAAACACTGAAGCTTTCTTT
- TRBJ2-2 TRBV6-5 - CASSYFPSAGNTGELFF TGTGCCAGCAGTTACTTTCCTAGCGCGGGGAACACCGGGGAGCTGTTTTTT
many TRBJ2-1 TRBV2 TRBD2 CASSESTSGRDLRQFF TGTGCCAGCAGTGAGTCGACTAGCGGGAGGGACTTACGGCAGTTCTTC
many TRBJ2-1 TRBV11-2 TRBD2 CASSLGSGGGRYNEQFF TGTGCCAGCAGCTTAGGTTCTGGCGGGGGGAGGTACAATGAGCAGTTCTTC
many TRBJ1-1 TRBV6-1 TRBD1 CATKAGQGWTEAFF TGTGCCACCAAGGCGGGACAGGGTTGGACTGAAGCTTTCTTT
- TRBJ2-5 TRBV6-2/TRBV6-3 - CASSYSNGRAMYF TGTGCCAGCAGTTACTCGAATGGCAGGGCGATGTACTTC
many TRBJ2-1 TRBV19 TRBD2 CASSIQAGASNEQFF TGTGCCAGTAGTATCCAAGCGGGAGCGTCGAATGAGCAGTTCTTC
many TRBJ2-7 TRBV12-5 - CASGFVDALEKVPVEQYF TGTGCTAGTGGTTTTGTCGACGCTCTGGAAAAGGTCCCCGTGGAGCAGTACTTC
- TRBJ1-1 TRBV6-1 - CASSQNRDTEAFF TGTGCCAGCAGCCAAAACAGGGACACTGAAGCTTTCTTT
- TRBJ1-2 TRBV5-1 - CASSNPGPDTNYGYTF TGCGCCAGCAGCAACCCGGGGCCAGATACTAACTATGGCTACACCTTC
many TRBJ1-1 TRBV25-1 TRBD1 CASSESDRGETEAFF TGTGCCAGCAGTGAATCGGACAGGGGGGAAACTGAAGCTTTCTTT
- TRBJ1-5 TRBV11-2 TRBD1 CASSPGPGGQPQHF TGTGCCAGCAGCCCAGGGCCAGGGGGTCAGCCCCAGCATTTT
many TRBJ2-6 TRBV6-5 TRBD1 CASSSGQGGWLSSGANVLTF TGTGCCAGCAGTTCCGGACAGGGCGGGTGGTTGAGCTCTGGGGCCAACGTCCTGACTTTC
many TRBJ1-1 TRBV10-3 - CASVARGNTEAFF TGTGCCAGCGTGGCCCGGGGGAACACTGAAGCTTTCTTT
few TRBJ1-2 TRBV20-1 - CSHSEKRTYGYTF TGCAGTCACTCTGAGAAACGCACCTATGGCTACACCTTC
- TRBJ1-3 TRBV7-8 - CAIRLGNTIYF TGTGCCATCCGGCTTGGAAACACCATATATTTT
- TRBJ1-1 TRBV27 - CASSFRAGTEAFF TGTGCCAGTAGTTTTCGGGCGGGCACTGAAGCTTTCTTT
many TRBJ2-1 TRBV28 - CASQDYPGEQFF TGTGCCAGCCAGGACTATCCCGGTGAGCAGTTCTTC
- TRBJ1-1 TRBV15 - CATSRGFNTEAFF TGTGCCACCAGCAGAGGGTTTAACACTGAAGCTTTCTTT
many TRBJ2-2 TRBV15 - CATSRDFREITGELFF TGTGCCACCAGCAGAGATTTTAGGGAGATAACCGGGGAGCTGTTTTTT
- TRBJ1-3 TRBV6-2/TRBV6-3 TRBD1 CASSQNRDRDSGNTIYF TGTGCCAGCAGTCAGAACCGGGACAGGGACTCTGGAAACACCATATATTTT
many TRBJ2-3 TRBV6-5 - CASSYSSRDSYAQYF TGTGCCAGCAGTTACTCGAGTCGTGATTCGTACGCGCAGTATTTT
many TRBJ2-3 TRBV15 - CATSGTGQTLGTDTQYF TGTGCCACCAGCGGAACAGGACAGACCCTGGGGACAGATACGCAGTATTTT
- TRBJ2-1 TRBV14 TRBD2 CASSQRFGLAGNNEQFF TGTGCCAGCAGCCAACGCTTCGGACTAGCGGGAAACAATGAGCAGTTCTTC
- TRBJ1-2 TRBV24-1 - CATSEGGISGYTF TGTGCCACCAGTGAAGGAGGGATCAGTGGCTACACCTTC
- TRBJ1-2 TRBV6-1 - CASRSSDRLYGYTF TGTGCCAGCAGAAGCTCGGACCGACTCTATGGCTACACCTTC
many TRBJ2-3 TRBV7-9 TRBD2 CASSFLAGVSTDTQYF TGTGCCAGCAGCTTCCTAGCGGGAGTAAGCACAGATACGCAGTATTTT
many TRBJ1-4 TRBV18 - CASSPPGKKLFF TGTGCCAGCTCACCACCAGGGAAAAAACTGTTTTTT
- TRBJ1-1 TRBV3-1 TRBD1 CASSDVRGDTEAFF TGTGCCAGCAGCGATGTCAGGGGGGACACTGAAGCTTTCTTT
- TRBJ2-1 TRBV19 TRBD1 CASSIKPCPPDRVPYNEQFF TGTGCCAGTAGTATTAAGCCTTGCCCCCCTGACAGGGTACCTTACAATGAGCAGTTCTTC
many TRBJ2-3 TRBV10-3 - CAAWGGTDTQYF TGTGCCGCGTGGGGGGGCACAGATACGCAGTATTTT
few TRBJ1-1 TRBV2 - CASSERTPRDTEAFF TGTGCCAGCAGTGAGAGGACTCCGAGGGACACTGAAGCTTTCTTT
- TRBJ2-7 TRBV18 TRBD2 CASSPPLAGGKISSYEQYF TGTGCCAGCTCACCACCATTAGCGGGGGGGAAAATAAGCTCCTACGAGCAGTACTTC
few TRBJ2-3 TRBV28 - CASSLQGAGGHTQYF TGTGCCAGCAGTTTACAGGGCGCAGGGGGGCATACGCAGTATTTT
many TRBJ2-7 TRBV19 - CASSMVDSYEQYF TGTGCCAGTAGTATGGTCGATTCCTACGAGCAGTACTTC
many TRBJ2-6 TRBV7-2 - CASSWFYSGANVLTF TGTGCCAGCAGCTGGTTTTACTCTGGGGCCAACGTCCTGACTTTC
many TRBJ2-1 TRBV10-3 - CAISEPIRFEQFF TGTGCCATCAGTGAGCCTATTAGATTTGAGCAGTTCTTC
many TRBJ1-5 TRBV18 - CASSRQPDQPQHF TGTGCCAGCTCACGACAGCCTGATCAGCCCCAGCATTTT
few TRBJ2-7 TRBV20-1 - CSAKGGQGPYEQYF TGCAGTGCCAAAGGGGGGCAGGGACCCTACGAGCAGTACTTC
- TRBJ2-7 TRBV27 - CASSPQRNPYEQYF TGTGCCAGCAGCCCCCAGAGAAACCCCTACGAGCAGTACTTC
many TRBJ1-2 TRBV9 TRBD1 CASSVRAGQGHDSYGYTF TGTGCCAGCAGTGTTCGGGCGGGACAGGGTCATGATTCGTATGGCTACACCTTC
medium-sized TRBJ2-5 TRBV29-1 TRBD2 CSVEGGTSGRKTQYF TGCAGCGTTGAAGGAGGGACTAGCGGGAGGAAGACCCAGTACTTC
few TRBJ2-5 TRBV19 - CASSMDTETQYF TGTGCCAGTAGTATGGACACAGAGACCCAGTACTTC
many TRBJ1-2 TRBV12-3/TRBV12-4 TRBD1 CASSSHGTGSSHNYGYTF TGTGCCAGCAGTTCCCACGGGACAGGGAGTTCACATAACTATGGCTACACCTTC
few TRBJ2-7 TRBV2 - CASSSGTATYEQYF TGTGCCAGCAGCTCCGGGACGGCTACCTACGAGCAGTACTTC
many TRBJ1-6 TRBV2 - CASSVARGNSPLHF TGTGCCAGCAGTGTCGCCAGGGGCAATTCACCCCTCCACTTT
many TRBJ2-5 TRBV28 TRBD1 CASSLLTGGWETQYF TGTGCCAGCAGTTTGTTGACAGGGGGGTGGGAGACCCAGTACTTC
many TRBJ1-3 TRBV27 - CASRRIGSSGNTIYF TGTGCCAGCAGGAGAATCGGAAGCTCTGGAAACACCATATATTTT
few TRBJ2-1 TRBV28 TRBD1 CASSVRDRSTYEQFF TGTGCCAGCAGTGTCCGGGACAGGTCCACCTATGAGCAGTTCTTC
few TRBJ2-1 TRBV4-1 TRBD2 CASSQGGAAGASHNEQFF TGCGCCAGCAGCCAAGGGGGGGCAGCGGGGGCATCTCACAATGAGCAGTTCTTC